The sequence of this T cell receptor (beta chain) was determined in a study of blood T cell repertoires in COVID-19. This CDR3 spans 14 amino acids. The ends were cut back, 5 bases at V and 2 bases at J, with 11 bases in the middle. CDR1 SGHTA and CDR2 FQGNSA come from the germline V gene. Original analysis: Reference gene primer amplification gave nucleated cell count estimates. Sequenced by immunoSEQ multiplex PCR; TCRdb stores in-frame clones only, minus some. V, J and clone size derive from that table, while D and trimming were established from the DNA sequence. The table has about 96,000 clones, roughly 80% seen once.

The sequencing sample was made of peripheral blood. The chain has TRBV7-2 and TRBJ2-3; TRBD2 is a possible D gene (5 bases). The receptor was derived from a woman aged 55-75 years with acute or convalescent COVID-19. The CDR3: CASSLFGDTDTQYF. The CDR3, as DNA: TGTGCCAGCAGCCTTTTCGGGGACACAGATACGCAGTATTTT.